This is a list of T cell receptor beta chains from one sample in a study of blood T cells in healthy people across ages. TCRdb used MiXCR to reprocess the 5' RACE reads, holding one entry per CDR3 protein. The table has around 800,000 distinct CDR3 sequences, around half seen once. Sample: blood. The receptors were sampled from an elderly man in good health. Both conserved end residues are part of each CDR3. The D gene is left open where the match is weak. Rows give clone size only sometimes, using once, few, many, or a class for an expanded clone.

j_call	v_call	clone_size	d_call	cdr3_nt	cdr3_aa
TRBJ2-7	TRBV27	.	.	TGTGCCAGCGGACCTTCCACCCCCTACGAGCAGTACTTC	CASGPSTPYEQYF
TRBJ2-7	TRBV28	few	.	TGTGCCAGCAGTTCCTCAGGGGACGAGCAGTACTTC	CASSSSGDEQYF
TRBJ2-1	TRBV5-1	.	.	TGCGCCAGCAGTCCACAGGGTACCGATGAGCAGTTCTTC	CASSPQGTDEQFF
TRBJ2-7	TRBV27	.	TRBD2	TGTGCCAGCAGGAAACTAGCGGGGTCTGGAGGGTACGAGCAGTACTTC	CASRKLAGSGGYEQYF
TRBJ2-5	TRBV29-1	.	TRBD2	TGCAGCGTTGAAGACGCTAGCGGGAGAAACCGGTACTTC	CSVEDASGRNRYF
TRBJ2-4	TRBV25-1	.	.	TGTGCCAGCAGTGACGCCGGGGATAAAAACATTCAGTACTTC	CASSDAGDKNIQYF
TRBJ2-5	TRBV29-1	.	.	TGCAGCGTTGGACGGGCCACAGGGAGGGTGTCACTTGAGACCCAGTACTTC	CSVGRATGRVSLETQYF
TRBJ2-3	TRBV6-5	.	.	TGTGCCAGCAGTTACTTTCGACCACCCTCAGATACGCAGTATTTT	CASSYFRPPSDTQYF
TRBJ1-2	TRBV18	.	.	TGTGCCAGCTCACCACTCGGTCGTGGCTACACCTTC	CASSPLGRGYTF
TRBJ2-7	TRBV11-2	.	TRBD2	TGTGCCAGCAGCTTAGATGGCTTAGGGGTTAGCGGGAGGGCCTTATTGTACGAGCAGTACTTC	CASSLDGLGVSGRALLYEQYF
TRBJ1-2	TRBV3-1	.	.	TGTGCCAGCAGCCAAGAAGTCACGGCGTATGGCTACACCTTC	CASSQEVTAYGYTF
TRBJ2-3	TRBV9	.	.	TGTGCCAGCAGAAAAGAGGAGATGACAGATACGCAGTATTTT	CASRKEEMTDTQYF
TRBJ2-4	TRBV20-1	.	TRBD2	TGCAGTGCTAGTGACACCGGGACTAGCGGGAGAGGGTACTTC	CSASDTGTSGRGYF
TRBJ2-5	TRBV7-3	.	TRBD2	TGTGCCAGCAGCCCCCGTGGGCTAGCGGGAGGAGAGGCCCAGTACTTC	CASSPRGLAGGEAQYF
TRBJ1-5	TRBV6-1	.	.	TGTGCCAGCAGTGAAGTAGTGGGCAGGGGTAGCAATCAGCCCCAGCATTTT	CASSEVVGRGSNQPQHF
TRBJ2-1	TRBV11-3	.	TRBD2	TGTGCCAGCAGCGGGACTAGTTCCTACAATGAGCAGTTCTTC	CASSGTSSYNEQFF
TRBJ2-4	TRBV28	.	TRBD1	TGTGCCAGCAGTAAGGGACAGGCCAAAAACATTCAGTACTTC	CASSKGQAKNIQYF
TRBJ2-3	TRBV7-9	.	TRBD2	TGTGCCAGCAGCTTAGTGGCTAGCGGGGAGAGATACGCGTATTTT	CASSLVASGERYAYF
TRBJ2-5	TRBV2	.	.	TGTGCCAGCAGTGAATACAGGAAAGAGACCCAGTACTTC	CASSEYRKETQYF
TRBJ1-2	TRBV20-1	.	.	TGCAGTGCTAGAGATCACCGGGGGAGTGTTGGCTACACCTTC	CSARDHRGSVGYTF
TRBJ2-4	TRBV12-3/TRBV12-4	few	.	TGTGCCAGCAGTTTACGAGGAGCCAAGGGCGTTCAGTACTTC	CASSLRGAKGVQYF
TRBJ2-3	TRBV5-1	.	TRBD1	TGCGCCAGCACCGGGACAGGACCCAAGCTCACAGATACGCAGTATTTT	CASTGTGPKLTDTQYF
TRBJ2-1	TRBV11-3	.	.	TGTGCCAGCAGCTTGGGGAGCGGTGTGTACAATGAGCAGTTCTTC	CASSLGSGVYNEQFF
TRBJ1-2	TRBV7-2	.	TRBD1	TGTGCCAGCAGCATTGGTGCAGGGGGCCCCTATGGCTACACCTTC	CASSIGAGGPYGYTF
TRBJ2-7	TRBV7-2	.	TRBD1	TGTGCCAGCAGCTTAGCGCTGGGACAGGGGTCCGGCGAGCAGTACTTC	CASSLALGQGSGEQYF
TRBJ2-1	TRBV12-3/TRBV12-4	.	.	TGTGCCAGCAGTTTAGTTGTGGGGGGCCCCTACAATGAGCAGTTCTTC	CASSLVVGGPYNEQFF
TRBJ2-1	TRBV7-9	.	TRBD2	TGTGCCAGCAGCTTTAGCGGGAGGAAGGATGAGCAGTTCTTC	CASSFSGRKDEQFF
TRBJ2-1	TRBV3-1	few	.	TGTGCCAGCAGCTCCCCGAGCTATGAGCAGTTCTTC	CASSSPSYEQFF
TRBJ2-3	TRBV12-3/TRBV12-4	.	TRBD2	TGTGCCAGCAGCAAGAGGCTAGCGGGCACCAGCACAGATACGCAGTATTTT	CASSKRLAGTSTDTQYF
TRBJ2-7	TRBV4-1	.	.	TGCGCCAGCAGCCAAGAAGGGGGGCTTCTCTCCTACAATGAGCAGTACTTC	CASSQEGGLLSYNEQYF
TRBJ2-3	TRBV20-1	.	.	TGCAGTGCTAGAGTAGATAGGGGAGCAGATACGCAGTATTTT	CSARVDRGADTQYF
TRBJ2-1	TRBV7-3	few	.	TGTGCCAGCAGCTTGGACGTAAATGAGCAGTTCTTC	CASSLDVNEQFF
TRBJ2-3	TRBV20-1	.	TRBD2	TGCAGTGCTTCAGGACTAGCGGGCCTCACAGATACGCAGTATTTT	CSASGLAGLTDTQYF
TRBJ2-1	TRBV13	once	.	TGTGCCAGCAGGGCGGGCAGGTTGGGTGAGCAGTTCTTC	CASRAGRLGEQFF
TRBJ2-6	TRBV6-5	.	.	TGTGCCAGCAGTTACGGCAGCGGCTCTGGGGCCAACGTCCTGACTTTC	CASSYGSGSGANVLTF
TRBJ2-5	TRBV12-3/TRBV12-4	.	TRBD1	TGTGCCAGCAGTTTATGGACAGGGGGCGCGAAACGAGAGACCCAGTACTTC	CASSLWTGGAKRETQYF
TRBJ1-4	TRBV7-9	few	.	TGTGCCAGCAGCCCGGGCCTCAGCGGTGAAAAACTGTTTTTT	CASSPGLSGEKLFF
TRBJ2-3	TRBV3-1	.	TRBD2	TGTGCCAGCAGCCAACTTACGGGAACTAGCGGGAGGGCGGATACGCAGTATTTT	CASSQLTGTSGRADTQYF
TRBJ2-7	TRBV5-1	.	.	TGCGCCAGCAGCTCCACCGGGCCTAACGCCTACGAGCAGTACTTC	CASSSTGPNAYEQYF
TRBJ2-5	TRBV7-9	once	.	TGTGCCAGCAAGAGGGTGCCGGGGCCAGAGACCCAGTACTTC	CASKRVPGPETQYF
TRBJ1-4	TRBV3-1	.	TRBD1	TGTGCCAGCAGCCTGATCGGGGCCGGGACAGTTGAAAAACTGTTTTTT	CASSLIGAGTVEKLFF
TRBJ2-4	TRBV6-5	few	TRBD2	TGTGCCAGCAGGCATCACGGGACTAATGAAAACATTCAGTACTTC	CASRHHGTNENIQYF
TRBJ1-3	TRBV25-1	many	.	TGTGCCAGCAGTGGAGAATGGGGAAACACCATATATTTT	CASSGEWGNTIYF
TRBJ2-5	TRBV20-1	.	.	TGCAGTGCTGGGGACAATGAGCAGTACTTC	CSAGDNEQYF
TRBJ1-4	TRBV10-3	.	.	TGTGCCATCAGTGACACACAGGATTCTGGAGAAAAACTGTTTTTT	CAISDTQDSGEKLFF